Given below is one T cell receptor (beta chain) in context. This clone's antigen is unknown. The sample holds no much larger clone one base away, and base qualities are not on file. Counted from cysteine to phenylalanine, this CDR3 has 15 amino acids. Just CDR3 DNA is preserved here, 45 bases in frame from base 1. The immunoSEQ Assay, a bias-controlled multiplex PCR, was used to amplify TCRbeta CDR3 regions from genomic DNA. The authors' analysis ran thus. The number of nucleated cells in each sample was estimated by amplification of reference gene primers within the assay. Sequence reads were collapsed and filtered to measure the absolute abundance of every unique TCRbeta CDR3 rearrangement. For each sample, productive Simpson clonality was calculated as the square root of Simpson's diversity index across productive rearrangements. TCRdb re-hosts the immuneACCESS table, in-frame sequences only. Its copies lack some clones; in the studies checked, an unresolved V gene accounts for under half of them, and the cause for the rest is not known. That table furnishes V, J and clone size, whereas the DNA furnished D and trimming. The sample table contains around 150,000 clones; only one count was recorded for approximately 80% of them. The ten largest clones take up approximately 10% of the sample.

The sample belongs to a study of blood T cell repertoires in COVID-19 (dated by TCRdb to 2020 to 2021). Broadly, across the study: Collaborator samples came from the United States, Italy and Spain and covered acute and convalescent phases of COVID-19. Samples were obtained from the ongoing ImmuneRACE study (first 160 participants) and from about 1,300 subjects provided by 6 global collaborators. A freely available public database, intended as a resource for researchers studying the immune response to SARS-CoV-2, is where the repertoires were released. Where available, HLA class I and class II types were obtained from metadata supplied by the sample provider rather than from assay-based typing. The prospective study material was composed of cDNA or gDNA derived from T cells, B-cell-depleted T cells, or PBMCs. The dataset comprised deeply sampled blood TCRbeta repertoires from subjects exposed to, actively infected with, or recovered from COVID-19. The sample metadata nearly always contained a de-identified subject ID, COVID-19 status, age in years and sex. Beyond this particular receptor, the publication reports: The amount of clinical and demographic metadata varied by source and participant and was provided uncurated.

Each collaborating institution followed its own protocols to collect whole blood in K2EDTA tubes. For TCRbeta analysis, collaborators shipped samples as frozen whole blood, isolated PBMCs, or DNA extracted from either of those sample types. The receptor was derived from a human donor in a cohort sampled during active COVID-19. Sample: peripheral blood. The V gene is TRBV21-1 and the J gene is TRBJ2-1; the table gives TRBD1 as D, unverified against the DNA. TRBV21-1 is tagged as a pseudogene. The DNA sequence reads TGTGCCAGCAGCAAGTGGACAGGGGGGAAAAATGAGCAGTTCTTC. Translation gives CASSKWTGGKNEQFF.